Here is one T cell receptor beta chain with its context. Authors' methods: Amplifying reference gene primers gave estimates of nucleated cell counts. The method was immunoSEQ multiplex PCR; TCRdb's version includes in-frame clones alone and lacks a portion of them. V, J and clone size are taken as reported in that table, and D and trimming were inferred from the DNA itself. The data contain around 67,000 clones, 70% to 80% of them singletons. V gave up 8 bases and J gave up 1 base, with 15 bases separating them. The CDR3 runs to 14 residues. Germline CDR1 reads SNHLY; CDR2 reads FYNNEI. The sample comes from a study of blood T cell repertoires in COVID-19. Across the whole study: Sites across the United States, Italy and Spain contributed samples from acute and convalescent COVID-19. From T cells, B-cell-depleted T cells, or PBMCs came the material, which was cDNA or gDNA.

The receptor was derived from a woman between 70 and 85 years old with acute or convalescent COVID-19. This sequence joins TRBV2 and TRBJ2-7, with D perhaps TRBD1 (5 bases). The specimen was peripheral blood. The CDR3, as DNA: TGTGCCAGCTCTAAAACAGGAACATCCTACGAGCAGTACTTC. Amino acid sequence: CASSKTGTSYEQYF.